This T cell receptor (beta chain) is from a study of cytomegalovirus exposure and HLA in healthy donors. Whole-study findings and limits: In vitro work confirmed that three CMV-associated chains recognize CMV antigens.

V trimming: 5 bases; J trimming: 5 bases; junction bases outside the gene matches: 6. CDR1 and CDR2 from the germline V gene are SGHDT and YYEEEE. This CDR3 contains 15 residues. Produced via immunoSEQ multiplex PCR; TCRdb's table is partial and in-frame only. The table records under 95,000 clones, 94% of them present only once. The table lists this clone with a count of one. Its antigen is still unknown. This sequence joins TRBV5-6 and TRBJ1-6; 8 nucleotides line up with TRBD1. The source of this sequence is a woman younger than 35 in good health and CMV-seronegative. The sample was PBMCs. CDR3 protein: CASSPGGDHNSPLHF. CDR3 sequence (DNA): TGTGCCAGCAGTCCAGGGGGCGACCATAATTCACCCCTCCACTTT.